Below are 12 T cell receptor beta chains sequenced from a single sample in a study of T-cell reconstitution after alpha-beta-depleted transplantation in children. For TCRbeta, the library was prepared with unique molecular identifiers. Using its own MiXCR run on the PCR reads, TCRdb lists one record per CDR3 protein. The sample includes 900,000 or so distinct CDR3 sequences, under 20% of them seen just once. The sequencing here drew on PBMCs, mostly from graft donor cells, taken 360 days after TCRalphabeta/CD19-depleted stem cell transplant. These TCRs come from a male patient younger than 18 who had a stem cell transplant for acute lymphoblastic leukemia, so the T cells may come from the graft donor.

This rearrangement joins TRBV7-3 to TRBJ2-6; TRBD1 might be the D (5 bases). The CDR3 length is 18 residues. Germline CDR1 and CDR2: SGHTA and FQGTGA. V was shortened by 2 bases and J by 0 bases, with 14 bases between the two germline ends. The CDR3 DNA reads as TGTGCCAGCAGCTTACGGCCAGGGTGGATCTCTGGGGCCAACGTCCTGACTTTC. Protein sequence: CASSLRPGWISGANVLTF. Filled out from reference TRBV7-3 and TRBJ2-6, the complete variable domain reads GAGVSQTPSNKVTEKGKYVELRCDPISGHTALYWYRQSLGQGPEFLIYFQGTGAADDSGLPNDRFFAVRPEGSVSTLKIQRTERGDSAVYLCASSLRPGWISGANVLTFGAGSRLTVL.

The chain couples TRBV2 to TRBJ2-1; 7 bases align to TRBD2. Germline V gene sequence: CDR1 SNHLY, CDR2 FYNNEI. V shed 8 bases, J shed 6 bases, and the junction held 7 bases outside the gene matches. CDR3 length equals 13 residues. The DNA of the CDR3 is TGTGCCAGCGCCCGGCGGGAGACCAATGAGCAGTTCTTC. Its protein product is CASARRETNEQFF.

This clonotype was detected a few times. The genes are TRBV10-3 and TRBJ1-1; possibly TRBD1 for D (5 bases). This CDR3 is built from 17 residues. The germline CDR1 and CDR2 sequences are ENHRY and SYGVKD. Trimming removed 0 bases at V and 8 bases at J, with 22 bases between. CDR3 coding DNA: TGTGCCATCAGTGAGTCTACGTCCGGGACTTTCCGTTTGGAAGCTTTCTTT. This translates into CAISESTSGTFRLEAFF.

This clonotype was seen a few times. This chain connects TRBV5-1 to TRBJ1-2; D possibly corresponds to TRBD1 (6 bases). Trimming cost V 4 bases and J 4 bases, with 20 bases left between them. CDR3 length: 16 amino acids. Germline V gene lookup returns CDR1 SGHRS and CDR2 YFSETQ. CDR3 loop: CASSGRDTRFIYGYTF. The CDR3 DNA reads as TGCGCCAGCAGCGGACGGGACACCCGATTCATCTATGGCTACACCTTC.

There are many counts of this clonotype. The chain combines TRBV4-1 with TRBJ1-5; the D is unclear. V was clipped by 4 bases and J by 0 bases, with 7 bases between them. This CDR3 is 14 amino acids long. Germline V CDR1 and CDR2: MGHRA, YSYEKL. The CDR3 is CASSRPGSNQPQHF. For the CDR3, the DNA is TGCGCCAGCAGCCGACCAGGTAGCAATCAGCCCCAGCATTTT.

At least ten counts were recorded for this clonotype. The genes are TRBV21-1 and TRBJ2-3; no DNA check was done on the table's D call, TRBD2. TRBV21-1 is a pseudogene. This CDR3 spans 17 amino acids. The CDR3 region has the DNA TGTGCCAGCAGCAAAGCAGTAGACGGGGAGTGTGCAGATACGCAGTATTTT. Translated, it gives CASSKAVDGECADTQYF.

This clonotype showed up many times. This chain links TRBV4-2 with TRBJ2-1, with D maybe TRBD2 (5 bases). This CDR3 is 20 amino acids long. Germline V gene sequence: CDR1 LGHNA, CDR2 YNFKEQ. V lost 0 bases and J 0 bases, leaving 21 bases between the germline ends. CDR3 DNA: TGTGCCAGCAGCCAAGATCTAGGCTACCTCGGGATTAGCTCCTACAATGAGCAGTTCTTC. Residues: CASSQDLGYLGISSYNEQFF.

This clonotype was recorded many times. The chain combines TRBV12-3 or TRBV12-4 with TRBJ2-1; D is perhaps TRBD1 or TRBD2 (5 bases each). V lost 3 bases, J lost 4 bases, and 19 bases lay in between. There are 17 residues in the CDR3. The CDR3 region has the DNA TGTGCCAGCAGTTTTCGGGGTGGGGGAGTGGGGTACAATGAGCAGTTCTTC. It yields the protein CASSFRGGGVGYNEQFF.

This clonotype was observed a handful of times. The chain combines TRBV4-1 with TRBJ2-3, with TRBD2 as a possible D gene (6 bases). CDR1 MGHRA and CDR2 YSYEKL come from the germline V gene. The CDR3 runs 14 residues. Trimming shortened V by 4 bases and J by 4 bases, and 12 bases separated the two germline ends. The CDR3 spells CASSLADSADTQYF. CDR3 DNA: TGCGCCAGCAGCCTAGCGGACTCAGCAGATACGCAGTATTTT.

The sample holds a few counts of this clonotype. The chain couples TRBV28 to TRBJ1-5; 8 positions match TRBD1. V was pared by 3 bases and J by 3 bases, with 7 bases of the junction left unmatched. From germline, CDR1 is MDHEN and CDR2 SYDVKM. This CDR3 comprises 16 residues. The chain's CDR3 is CASSFAQGAYNQPQHF. CDR3 DNA: TGTGCCAGCAGTTTTGCGCAGGGGGCTTACAATCAGCCCCAGCATTTT. Variable domain in full (rest from reference TRBV28 and TRBJ1-5): DVKVTQSSRYLVKRTGEKVFLECVQDMDHENMFWYRQDPGLGLRLIYFSYDVKMKEKGDIPEGYSVSREKKERFSLILESASTNQTSMYLCASSFAQGAYNQPQHFGDGTRLSIL.

This clonotype came up a few times. The chain recombines TRBV12-3 or TRBV12-4 with TRBJ2-3; D remains unclear. Trimming cost V 3 bases and J 2 bases, with 15 bases left between them. The CDR3 runs to 16 residues. In DNA, the CDR3 is TGTGCCAGCAGTTTGTCTCTACCTGCACACACAGATACGCAGTATTTT. Translating it yields CASSLSLPAHTDTQYF.

This clonotype was seen a few times. This chain joins TRBV19 and TRBJ2-3; 7 nucleotides align to TRBD2. Germline trimming cut 8 bases from V and 4 bases from J; bases unmatched to any gene: 15. This CDR3 has 16 amino acids. CDR1 is LNHDA, CDR2 SQIVND, per germline (reference sequence). CDR3 loop: CASLDKRGSGSDTQYF. The CDR3 DNA is TGTGCCAGTTTGGACAAGCGGGGTAGCGGGTCAGATACGCAGTATTTT.